This is a list of T cell receptor beta chains from one sample in a study of OX40 agonist ivuxolimab in advanced cancers. TCRdb keeps only in-frame clones here, not all; method: immunoSEQ multiplex PCR. The sample shows around 47,000 clones, 80% of them seen only once. Sequences were derived from CD4+ or CD8+ T cells sorted from blood, sampled in a trial of the OX40 agonist ivuxolimab. These TCRs come from an adult with an advanced solid tumor such as melanoma, head and neck, liver or kidney cancer. The CDR3 runs from the conserved cysteine through the conserved F or W.

j_call | v_call | cdr3_aa
TRBJ1-1 | TRBV5-1 | CASSLWGRFTEAFF
TRBJ2-5 | TRBV7-2 | CASSLREGETQYF
TRBJ2-3 | TRBV29-1 | CSVEIAGGDTQYF
TRBJ2-5 | TRBV18 | CASSPLGQQGETQYF
TRBJ2-1 | TRBV5-4 | CASSLRGTDNEQFF
TRBJ1-2 | TRBV7-3 | CASSRTPGYGYTF
TRBJ1-3 | TRBV19 | CASSMSHRTILSTRGNTIYF
TRBJ2-7 | TRBV5-1 | CASSLIRGYEQYF
TRBJ2-1 | TRBV11-1 | CASSLWGTSGNNEQFF
TRBJ2-3 | TRBV9 | CASGLAGEPSTDTQYF
TRBJ1-3 | TRBV2 | CASWGQGAGNTIYF
TRBJ2-1 | TRBV19 | CASSNRRVAVNEQFF
TRBJ2-1 | TRBV6-5 | CASSSTLSYNEQFF
TRBJ2-7 | TRBV7-2 | CASQPGGAPREQYF
TRBJ1-2 | TRBV5-7 | CASSLVRAEHGYTF
TRBJ1-6 | TRBV5-8 | CASSLGGFANSPLHF
TRBJ1-2 | TRBV5-1 | CASSLEGTYGYTF
TRBJ2-5 | TRBV29-1 | CSPLTAETQYF
TRBJ2-5 | TRBV5-1 | CASSLGPLGGRRETQYF
TRBJ1-5 | TRBV7-9 | CASSPDGAYSNQPQHF
TRBJ2-7 | TRBV6-1 | CASRGTGGGYEQYF
TRBJ2-1 | TRBV27 | CASRQSSYNEQFF
TRBJ1-6 | TRBV11-2 | CASSLNSPLHF